Listed below are T cell receptor beta chains from one sample, sequenced in a study of blood T cell repertoires in COVID-19. Assay used: immunoSEQ multiplex PCR; TCRdb lists only in-frame clones, some missing. The table includes under 200,000 clones, approximately 84% detected once. The sequenced material came from PBMCs or T cells enriched from blood (not recorded which). The receptor set was obtained from a woman aged 40 to 49 with acute COVID-19. Both conserved end residues are part of each CDR3. The D gene is left open where the match is weak. Clone size is stated in some rows and not others, as once, few, many or a class when expanded.

clone size,D gene,V gene,J gene,CDR3 DNA,CDR3 protein
.,TRBD2,TRBV11-3,TRBJ2-5,TGTGCCAGCAGCCTGACTAGCGGGAAGCAGACCCAGTACTTC,CASSLTSGKQTQYF
.,TRBD2,TRBV6-1,TRBJ2-5,TGTGCCAGCAGTGAGACCGGGAGGGTGGAGACCCAGTACTTC,CASSETGRVETQYF
once,TRBD2,TRBV4-2,TRBJ2-1,TGTGCCAGCAGCGAGGGACTAGCGGAGTACAATGAGCAGTTCTTC,CASSEGLAEYNEQFF
once,.,TRBV2,TRBJ1-1,TGTGCCAGCAGTGACGAGGTCTCGGGTGTGACTGCTTTCTTT,CASSDEVSGVTAFF
.,.,TRBV30,TRBJ1-2,TGTGCCTGGACGCAGGGGAACTATGGCTACACCTTC,CAWTQGNYGYTF
.,TRBD2,TRBV6-5,TRBJ2-3,TGTGCCAGCCGGGCGGCGGGGGTCACAGATACGCAGTATTTT,CASRAAGVTDTQYF
.,TRBD1,TRBV5-1,TRBJ1-2,TGCGCCAGCAGCTCAGATGGGACAGGGGGGCTTGGCTACACCTTC,CASSSDGTGGLGYTF
.,.,TRBV6-1,TRBJ1-5,TGTGCCAGCAGTGAAGCGGGCGGGCAGCCCCAGCATTTT,CASSEAGGQPQHF
once,.,TRBV21-1,TRBJ1-3,TGTGCCAGCAGCAAAGGGACAGGGAGGCCGGAGTTCAACACCATATATTTT,CASSKGTGRPEFNTIYF
.,.,TRBV30,TRBJ1-1,TGTGCCTGTGTGGACAGAATGAACACTGAAGCTTTCTTT,CACVDRMNTEAFF
few,TRBD2,TRBV18,TRBJ2-5,TGTGCCAGCTCACCAAATAAACCGGTGGGACTAGCGGGAGGCAAGACCCAGTACTTC,CASSPNKPVGLAGGKTQYF
.,TRBD1,TRBV11-2,TRBJ1-6,TGTGCCAGCAGCTTAGGACAGGGATTTTATAATTCACCCCTCCACTTT,CASSLGQGFYNSPLHF
.,.,TRBV10-3,TRBJ1-6,TGTGCCATCAGTGACAGGTCCTATAATTCACCCCTCCACTTT,CAISDRSYNSPLHF
.,.,TRBV4-2,TRBJ2-3,TGTGCCAGCAGCCAAGATGGGGGCGTCACAGATACGCAGTATTTT,CASSQDGGVTDTQYF
.,TRBD1,TRBV10-1,TRBJ1-2,TGCGCCAGCAGCCGCTCCGGGACAGGGGATGGTTATGGCTACACCTTC,CASSRSGTGDGYGYTF
.,.,TRBV27,TRBJ1-2,TGTGCCAGCAGCTCCACGCCTCAGGTGAACTATGGCTACACCTTC,CASSSTPQVNYGYTF
.,TRBD1,TRBV6-5,TRBJ1-4,TGTGCCAGCGATCAACAGGGGGTTGGGGAAAAACTGTTTTTT,CASDQQGVGEKLFF
once,.,TRBV20-1,TRBJ1-1,TGCAGTGCTAGTTCCACCCTCGGGAGAGAGAACACTGAAGCTTTCTTT,CSASSTLGRENTEAFF
.,TRBD2,TRBV29-1,TRBJ2-2,TGCAGCGTTGAGGGACTAGCGGGAGCCGGGGAGCTGTTTTTT,CSVEGLAGAGELFF
.,.,TRBV5-1,TRBJ1-2,TGCGCCAGCAGCTCTAAAGGGGCAGGGGTCGGCTACACCTTC,CASSSKGAGVGYTF
.,TRBD2,TRBV7-3,TRBJ2-1,TGTGCCAGCAGCTTAGGAGCGGGATCCTACAATGAGCAGTTCTTC,CASSLGAGSYNEQFF
once,TRBD1,TRBV18,TRBJ2-4,TGTGCCAGCTCAGACAGGGCGGCCAAAAACATTCAGTACTTC,CASSDRAAKNIQYF
.,.,TRBV14,TRBJ1-2,TGTGCCAGCAGCCAAGGTGGAGAATCCCCGCGGGCTTCTGGCTACACCTTC,CASSQGGESPRASGYTF
.,TRBD2,TRBV19,TRBJ2-1,TGTGCCAGTAGTATTGTAGCGGGACCCGAGCAGTTCTTC,CASSIVAGPEQFF
.,.,TRBV7-8,TRBJ1-2,TGTGCCAGCAGCTTAACGTCCAGGGCGGACTATGGCTACACCTTC,CASSLTSRADYGYTF
.,TRBD1,TRBV5-6,TRBJ1-2,TGTGCCAGCAGCTCGGGACAGTACGATGGCTACACCTTC,CASSSGQYDGYTF
.,TRBD1,TRBV5-1,TRBJ2-3,TGCGCCAGCAGCTTGGGGACAGGGATCTCAGATACGCAGTATTTT,CASSLGTGISDTQYF
once,TRBD2,TRBV29-1,TRBJ2-5,TGCAGCGTTGGGGGTAGCGGGAGAGGAGAGACCCAGTACTTC,CSVGGSGRGETQYF
.,.,TRBV29-1,TRBJ1-2,TGCAGCGTTGAAAAACACATCTATGGCTACACCTTC,CSVEKHIYGYTF
few,.,TRBV18,TRBJ1-1,TGTGCCAGCTCACCGCGCCAGGTCCGAAATGAAGCTTTCTTT,CASSPRQVRNEAFF
.,.,TRBV7-2,TRBJ2-7,TGTGCCAGCAGCTTAGCGCTTAATAGCGGTTACGAGCAGTACTTC,CASSLALNSGYEQYF
.,TRBD1,TRBV13,TRBJ1-2,TGTGCCAGCGGAGACAGGGAAGGTTATACGAGGACCTTC,CASGDREGYTRTF
.,TRBD2,TRBV7-6,TRBJ2-3,TGTGCCAGCAGCTCCGGGACTAGCGGGACCGGGGCAGATACGCAGTATTTT,CASSSGTSGTGADTQYF
.,TRBD1,TRBV7-8,TRBJ1-5,TGTGCCAGCAGCTTAGCGCGGGCGGAAGGGGGCAGTCAGCCCCAGCATTTT,CASSLARAEGGSQPQHF
.,TRBD1,TRBV5-1,TRBJ1-1,TGCGCCAGCAGCGGGACAGGTAATCGGAACACTGAAGCTTTCTTT,CASSGTGNRNTEAFF
.,TRBD2,TRBV11-2,TRBJ2-2,TGTGCCAGCAGCCCCGGACTAGCGGGGTACCCCCCCGGGGAGCTGTTTTTT,CASSPGLAGYPPGELFF
few,.,TRBV20-1,TRBJ1-2,TGCAGTGCTAGAGCCAATCATGGCTACACCTTC,CSARANHGYTF
once,.,TRBV7-9,TRBJ2-5,TGTGCCAGCAGCTTATACAAGCAAGAGACCCAGTACTTC,CASSLYKQETQYF
.,.,TRBV30,TRBJ1-2,TGTGCCTGGAGACAAGGGGCCTATGGCTACACCTTC,CAWRQGAYGYTF